The entry below describes one T cell receptor (beta chain). Its antigen has not been determined. Base qualities are not provided; no much larger clone lies one nucleotide away. The sample originates from a study of HIV-infected patients and healthy controls (dated by TCRdb to the mid-2010s). In terms of the full investigation: The study asked whether deep sequencing of the TCR repertoire from small blood samples of HIV patients could detect immune perturbation and reconstitution. The study at large found these results: HIV-infected repertoires showed significantly elevated mean Gini indices relative to controls, which possibly reflects oligoclonality. The pairing of alpha and beta chains was not determined in the samples. Differing numbers of distinct sequences in patients and controls hindered comparison, and size-matching assigned excessive weight to rare events in the HIV-infected data. MAIT cell alpha-chain CDR3s were found at high frequency in healthy controls but were severely depleted in HIV+ repertoires. Slight age and sex profile differences between the study cohorts did not explain the observed diversity differences. Most CMV-associated CDR3s became more frequent during therapy, although their change was not significant, whereas HIV-associated CDR3s showed a significant decrease in frequency. Processing was restricted to sixteen HIV-infected individuals, which the authors judged to be a major constraint on the generalizability of the findings. Both the Jaccard index and the count of highly shared sequences showed that healthy controls shared more CDR3s between individuals than HIV+ patients did. Using whole blood restricted sequencing depth and prevented separating the dynamics of distinct T-cell subpopulations. In size-matched repertoire data, the apparent post-therapy recovery of the Gini index in HIV-infected patients was not replicated. HLA typing of donors was not performed in the study. Compared with controls, HIV-infected patients showed significantly different mean usage of eight alpha and eight beta V genes. Compared with untreated HIV+ repertoires, healthy control repertoires had roughly threefold more distinct CDR3s and higher Shannon diversity.

From cysteine to phenylalanine, the CDR3 is 13 amino acids long. This entry keeps only the CDR3 DNA: 39 bases, framed from base 1. Trimming takes 1 base from V and 1 base from J, and the germline ends sit 5 bases apart. CDR1 DFQATT and CDR2 SNEGSKA are derived from the germline V gene (reference sequence). Whole blood was used without cell fractionation, so the repertoire reflected all unsorted peripheral T cells. As controls, ten healthy donors without infection were sampled, and about 40% of the ten donors were sampled a second time about three months later. For RNA extraction, 2.5 ml of peripheral blood was drawn into Tempus tubes. Residual genomic DNA was removed with the TURBO-DNase kit and globin mRNA was depleted with GLOBINclear. Using SuperScript III with primers targeting the alpha and beta constant regions, around 530 ng of RNA was reverse transcribed. Separate libraries for the alpha and beta chains were generated through chain-specific third strand synthesis that incorporated multiplexing indices. To avoid primer bias, the protocol used one single primer pair to amplify every rearrangement within a chain, and the protocol also attached molecular barcodes to each cDNA molecule. T4 RNA Ligase 1 joined purified cDNA to a 5' RACE adapter that carried a random hexamer and the SP2 sequencing primer site. With slow temperature ramps used to favor optimal annealing, second strand synthesis was primed from the SP2 site with Phusion polymerase. The 12-nucleotide barcode on each molecule comprised two random hexamer sequences, both introduced before amplification and concatenated. A brief initial PCR introduced P5 and P7 adapter elements together with a second index, and an approximately 25-cycle amplification PCR using P5s and P7 primers was subsequently performed. In total the libraries went through roughly 30 PCR cycles, after which the libraries were quantified on a Qubit, sized on a Bioanalyzer, and diluted to 4 nM. Sequencing of the normalized libraries was performed on an Illumina MiSeq with 2 x 250 paired-end kits. Reverse transcription reactions were cleaned up on MinElute columns and eluted into approximately 10 ul Tris-Cl. Adapter ligations were incubated for about 20 hours at 16 degrees C and subsequently purified with AMPure XP beads at a 1:1 ratio. Under the source paper's analysis protocol: Demultiplexed FASTQ files were processed with a modified Decombinator that output V, J, insert and barcode information. Sequences that shared a barcode but differed from the dominant sequence were treated as errors and discarded, and barcodes were clustered at Levenshtein distance 3 and counted to estimate the original cDNA molecules. Downstream analyses used R packages ineq, vegan, igraph and RCytoscape, with IMGT nomenclature and CDR3 definitions. V gene usage was computed over distinct sequences, each TCR counted once to avoid skew from clonal expansion. Within a donor, similarity networks joined unique CDR3 amino acid sequences in every case where two of them were separated by a single Levenshtein edit. Published HIV-specific CDR3s (over 90 alpha, roughly 690 beta) and CMV-specific CDR3s (roughly 14 alpha, a few hundred beta) were compiled and searched for in the repertoires. It was shown by random subsampling to size-matched repertoires that the decreased diversity of patients was not caused by their lower sequence numbers. Starting from the raw public reads, TCRdb applied fastp trimming at Q25, assembled clones with MiXCR and retained in-frame beta chains. For every CDR3 protein sequence, its rows merge into one entry that carries the most common genes and DNA. The V and J calls and clone size are TCRdb's, not the authors'. In all, the sample holds 13,000 or so distinct CDR3 sequences, and roughly 9.9% of those were seen once. Of the sample, about 6.3% falls within the top ten clones.

The chain is encoded by TRBV20-1 joined to TRBJ1-3; there is no confident call for the D gene. The sequenced sample consisted of blood. This clonotype was sampled from an adult in good health. The CDR3 loop reads CSARVESGNTIYF. The DNA sequence is given as TGCAGTGCTAGAGTAGAGTCTGGAAACACCATATATTTT.